The 20 T cell receptor beta chains given below trace back to one sample, sequenced in a study of blood T cells in healthy people across ages (dated by TCRdb to the mid-2010s). The library relied on 5' RACE. The sequencing machine was an Illumina HiSeq 2500. A second PCR of about 7 to 12 cycles was run with a J-beta primer mix and a sample-barcoded 5' primer. Through fastp at Q25 and MiXCR, TCRdb rebuilt clones from the public reads, retaining in-frame beta chains. For every CDR3 protein sequence, its rows merge into one entry that carries the most common genes and DNA. The sample table shows fewer than 1 million distinct CDR3 sequences, and around 45% are seen once. The ten largest clones add up to about 21% of the sample. The specimen was blood. The receptor set was obtained from a man aged 55 to 70 in good health.

This clonotype was seen more than once but under ten times. The chain links TRBV7-2 to TRBJ2-7; 8 positions match TRBD1. J gave up 0 bases and V 6 bases, and 7 bases lay outside the gene matches. This CDR3 contains 15 residues. The germline V gene has CDR1 SGHTA and CDR2 FQGNSA. The CDR3 is CASRQDRARSYEQYF. The CDR3 DNA reads as TGTGCCAGCAGGCAGGACAGGGCGCGCTCCTACGAGCAGTACTTC.

This clonotype was found a few times. The V call is TRBV5-1, the J call TRBJ2-3; tentatively, D is TRBD1 or TRBD2 (6 bases each). Germline-derived CDR1 and CDR2 are SGHRS and YFSETQ. CDR3 size: 18 residues. Trimming removed 0 bases at V and 2 bases at J, with 19 bases between. CDR3 in amino acids: CASSLAPVGGHNTDTQYF. As DNA, the CDR3 is TGCGCCAGCAGCTTGGCCCCCGTGGGGGGCCATAACACAGATACGCAGTATTTT.

Note on this clonotype: A much larger clone lies one base from this, so it may be a read error. This rearrangement joins TRBV28 to TRBJ2-6; a weak D match, TRBD1 (5 bases). Germline V gene lookup returns CDR1 MDHEN and CDR2 SYDVKM. CDR3 size: 14 residues. The CDR3 loop is CASSYSSGANVQTF. The CDR3 bases are TGTGCCAGCAGTTACAGCTCTGGGGCCAACGTCCAGACTTTC. The variable domain in full, with the rest retrieved from reference TRBV28 and TRBJ2-6, is DVKVTQSSRYLVKRTGEKVFLECVQDMDHENMFWYRQDPGLGLRLIYFSYDVKMKEKGDIPEGYSVSREKKERFSLILESASTNQTSMYLCASSYSSGANVQTFGAGSRLTVL.

This clonotype was seen only a few times. The rearrangement links TRBV11-2 to TRBJ2-5; tentatively, D is TRBD1 (6 bases). Per germline, CDR1 SGHAT and CDR2 FQNNGV. The V end lost 5 bases, the J end lost 4 bases, and 14 bases lay between the germline ends. CDR3 length equals 14 residues. This CDR3 is CASSRGQLGETQYF. The CDR3 DNA follows: TGTGCCAGCAGCCGCGGACAGTTGGGAGAGACCCAGTACTTC.

This clonotype was picked up one time. V usage is TRBV15 and J usage is TRBJ2-1; D may be TRBD1 (5 bases). V lost 0 bases to trimming and J lost 10 bases, with 10 bases between them. Germline V gene lookup returns CDR1 LNHNV and CDR2 YYDKDF (reference sequence). This CDR3 is 13 amino acids long. The DNA of the CDR3 is TGTGCCACCAGCAGAGACATCCACAGGGAGCAGTTCTTC. Translation: CATSRDIHREQFF.

This clonotype has only a few counts. This sequence joins TRBV7-2 and TRBJ2-7; no reliable D call. V was cut by 6 bases and J by 2 bases, with 17 bases left in between. Germline V CDR1 and CDR2: SGHTA, FQGNSA. This CDR3 region has 15 residues. The CDR3 nucleotides read TGTGCCAGCAGGAGAAGTGAGGCCCTCACCTACGAGCAGTACTTC. It codes for CASRRSEALTYEQYF.

This chain links TRBV18 with TRBJ1-5; D is unresolved. This CDR3 contains 17 residues. V lost 5 bases and J 4 bases, leaving 21 bases between the germline ends. CDR1 and CDR2 from the germline V gene are KGHSH and LQKENI. This chain's CDR3 is CASSIIAGIGNNQPQHF. CDR3 DNA: TGTGCCAGCTCAATTATAGCCGGGATAGGAAATAATCAGCCCCAGCATTTT.

Only a few counts were recorded for this clonotype. As DNA, the CDR3 is TGTGCCAGCAGCCCCCGGGCAGGTCACTCCTACGAGCAGTACTTC. It translates to CASSPRAGHSYEQYF. This chain joins TRBV9 and TRBJ2-7, with D hard to call. Germline CDR1 reads SGDLS; CDR2 reads YYNGEE. The CDR3 has 15 amino acids. V gave up 4 bases and J gave up 0 bases, with 14 bases separating them.

This clonotype was observed a few times. CDR3 residues: CASSPWGAEAFF. The CDR3 nucleotides read TGCGCCAGCAGCCCTTGGGGCGCTGAAGCTTTCTTT. The chain joins TRBV4-1 to TRBJ1-1, with D possibly being TRBD1 (5 bases). V was shortened by 4 bases and J by 6 bases, with 9 bases between the two germline ends. This CDR3 region has 12 residues. CDR1 is MGHRA and CDR2 is YSYEKL in the germline V gene.

This clonotype has a handful of counts. V is TRBV29-1 and J is TRBJ2-3, with TRBD2 identical over 8 bases. The CDR3 has 13 residues. With V trimmed by 0 bases and J by 10 bases, 6 bases remained unmatched. Germline values: CDR1 SQVTM, CDR2 ANQGSEA. CDR3 residues: CSVEERGGIAQYF. For the CDR3, the DNA is TGCAGCGTTGAAGAACGGGGGGGGATCGCGCAGTATTTT.

On this clonotype: Sequence at one end of the junction differs from germline and may be a read error. V usage is TRBV12-3 or TRBV12-4 and J usage is TRBJ2-4; 8 nucleotides align to TRBD1. The J call is in doubt because the DNA end fits TRBJ2-7 better. The length of the CDR3 is 12 residues. The CDR3 region is CASRWTGIEQYF. The CDR3 nucleotides read TGCGCCAGCAGGTGGACAGGGATCGAGCAGTACTTC.

This rearrangement joins TRBV25-1 to TRBJ2-6; unclear D gene. Germline values: CDR1 MGHDK, CDR2 SYGVNS. CDR3 size: 12 residues. Trimming removed 7 bases from V and 4 bases from J, with 5 bases in between. In nucleotides, the CDR3 is TGTGCCAGCACTCGGGGGGCCAACGTCCTGACTTTC. As protein: CASTRGANVLTF.

The chain is built from TRBV12-3 or TRBV12-4 and TRBJ2-3, with a possible D match to TRBD2 (5 bases). With 10 bases removed from V and 2 bases from J, the gap between germline ends came to 19 bases. The CDR3 totals 15 residues. CDR3 amino acids: CATSVRAGPTDTQYF. In DNA form, the CDR3 reads TGTGCCACCTCAGTGCGGGCAGGCCCCACAGATACGCAGTATTTT.

This clonotype was seen only a few times. J is TRBJ1-2 and V is TRBV6-6; D might be TRBD1 (5 bases). Trimming took 2 bases from V and 4 from J, leaving 14 bases between them. The CDR3 is 15 residues long. From germline, CDR1 is MNHNY and CDR2 SVGAGI (reference sequence). CDR3 region: CASSYAPRDGYGYTF. The CDR3 DNA reads TGTGCCAGCAGTTACGCTCCTCGGGACGGCTATGGCTACACCTTC.

The V and J genes are TRBV20-1 and TRBJ2-2; D might be TRBD2 (6 bases). The germline gives CDR1 DFQATT, CDR2 SNEGSKA (reference sequence). V was shortened by 2 bases and J by 6 bases, with 19 bases between the two germline ends. This CDR3 has 16 amino acids. The CDR3 nucleotides are TGCAGTGCTAGACCGGGGGAGAAGGGCCCATCCGGGGAGCTGTTTTTT. As protein: CSARPGEKGPSGELFF.

The chain combines TRBV19 with TRBJ1-1; TRBD1 matches 7 bases. The CDR3 is made up of 14 amino acids. V was pared by 6 bases and J by 6 bases, with 10 bases of the junction left unmatched. The germline V gene encodes CDR1 LNHDA and CDR2 SQIVND (reference sequence). In DNA form, the CDR3 reads TGTGCCAGTAGCCGACCACAGGGGCGCCCTGAAGCTTTCTTT. Its translation: CASSRPQGRPEAFF.

The chain carries TRBV20-1 and TRBJ2-1; tentatively, D is TRBD2 (7 bases). The V end was cut by 6 bases, the J end by 8 bases, with 17 bases between. From germline, CDR1 is DFQATT and CDR2 SNEGSKA (reference sequence). The CDR3 is 13 amino acids. CDR3 in DNA: TGCAGTGCAACACTTCCGGGGGGCCATGAGCAGTTCTTC. Translating gives CSATLPGGHEQFF.

This clonotype turned up a few times. This rearrangement joins TRBV24-1 to TRBJ2-5; 7 bases are a match to TRBD1. This CDR3 region has 16 residues. The trim removed 3 bases at V and 5 bases at J, leaving 11 bases unmatched. Germline values: CDR1 KGHDR, CDR2 SFDVKD. The CDR3 bases are TGTGCCACCAGTGATCCGACAGGGCCCGAGGGGGAGACCCAGTACTTC. Amino acid sequence: CATSDPTGPEGETQYF.

This clonotype was seen a handful of times. The V and J genes are TRBV7-3 and TRBJ2-5; perhaps D is TRBD1 or TRBD2 (6 bases each). The CDR3 runs 15 residues. Germline assignment: CDR1 SGHTA and CDR2 FQGTGA. V lost 2 bases to trimming and J lost 5 bases, with 15 bases between them. For the CDR3, the DNA is TGTGCCAGCAGCTTAGGGTGGGGGGCCCAGGAGACCCAGTACTTC. Protein product: CASSLGWGAQETQYF.

This clonotype was found a few times. CDR3 nucleotides: TGTGCCAGCAGTTCCCTAAGGCGGCCCTACGGTGAGCAGTTCTTC. It encodes CASSSLRRPYGEQFF. The genes are TRBV6-2 or TRBV6-3 and TRBJ2-1; D gene unclear. CDR1 MNHEY and CDR2 SVGEGT come from the germline V gene. The CDR3 sequence is 15 residues long. V lost 4 bases and J lost 9, with 19 bases in between.